Shown below are 5 T cell receptor beta chains from a single sample sequenced in a study of T-cell reconstitution after alpha-beta-depleted transplantation in children (dated by TCRdb to the mid-2010s). The sample's treatment or condition label, decoded: allogeneic hematopoietic cell transplantation with graft depleted of TCRalphabeta T cells and CD19 B cells. The library was prepared using PCR. The instrument given in TCRdb is Illumina HiSeq 2500. Molecular barcoding was employed in the preparation of TCR libraries, with unique molecular identifiers being used to normalize TCRbeta repertoire quantification. The raw public reads went through TCRdb reprocessing: fastp at Q25, MiXCR clone calling, in-frame beta chains kept. Identical CDR3 proteins give one entry, which carries the most common genes and DNA. The table for this sample lists 200,000 to 300,000 distinct CDR3 sequences; roughly 26% of them were counted only once. Together, the top ten hold 2% to 3% of the sample.

The sample was PBMCs, taken before TCRalphabeta/CD19-depleted stem cell transplant. The receptor set was obtained from a girl aged 2-10 years with Fanconi anemia, due to receive a stem cell transplant.

The rearrangement joins TRBV20-1 to TRBJ2-1; tentatively, D is TRBD2 (6 bases). This CDR3 is built from 14 residues. CDR1 and CDR2 (germline): DFQATT, SNEGSKA (reference sequence). Trimming took 0 bases from V and 1 from J, leaving 7 bases between them. CDR3 sequence (DNA): TGCAGTGCTAGAGACCGGGAGTCCTACAATGAGCAGTTCTTC. Translation: CSARDRESYNEQFF.

In its sample, this clonotype was seen a few times. The chain recombines TRBV6-1 with TRBJ2-7, with 14 bases aligning to TRBD2. The length of the CDR3 is 16 residues. The ends lost 6 bases at V and 2 bases at J; junction bases unmatched: 6. CDR1 is MNHNS and CDR2 is SASEGT in the germline V gene. The CDR3 protein is CASRRTSGGPAYEQYF. The CDR3 nucleotides read TGTGCCAGCAGACGGACTAGCGGGGGGCCAGCCTACGAGCAGTACTTC.

The sample holds many counts of this clonotype. The chain carries TRBV29-1 and TRBJ2-5, with D possibly TRBD2 on 5 matching bases. The CDR3 is made up of 12 amino acids. Germline values: CDR1 SQVTM, CDR2 ANQGSEA. V dropped 7 bases and J dropped 2 bases, with 11 bases sitting between them. The CDR3 is CSGLQSQETQYF. The CDR3 region has the DNA TGCAGCGGACTACAGTCTCAAGAGACCCAGTACTTC.

This clonotype was observed at least ten times. V usage is TRBV29-1 and J usage is TRBJ1-5; D is unresolved. V was trimmed by 7 bases and J by 6 bases, leaving 16 bases between them. The length of the CDR3 is 13 residues. Germline V CDR1 and CDR2: SQVTM, ANQGSEA. The CDR3 bases are TGCAGCGCCTCTCCCGGTATTTCTCAGCCCCAGCATTTT. This sequence encodes CSASPGISQPQHF.

The V call is TRBV15, the J call TRBJ2-7, with 8 bases aligning to TRBD2. Trimming removed 1 base from V and 0 bases from J; junction bases left unmatched: 8. The V gene's germline CDR1 is LNHNV and CDR2 YYDKDF (reference sequence). The CDR3 runs 17 residues. CDR3 loop: CATSRGKTSVSSYEQYF. Written as DNA, the CDR3 is TGTGCCACCAGCAGAGGCAAGACTAGCGTGAGCTCCTACGAGCAGTACTTC.